This TCR beta chain was profiled in a study of blood T cell repertoires in COVID-19. The germline V and J ends were trimmed by 2 bases and 0 bases, with 11 bases remaining between them. There are 16 residues in the CDR3. Germline CDR1 reads MDHEN; CDR2 reads SYDVKM. Repertoires were generated with immunoSEQ multiplex PCR, while TCRdb's copy carries only in-frame clones and drops some. The table shows around 320,000 clones, with about nine tenths occurring only once. The J gene is TRBJ1-5, the V gene TRBV28, with a weak D call TRBD1 (6 bases). Sequenced input: PBMCs or T cells enriched from blood (not recorded which). The sequence was collected from a woman aged 45-60 years who had been exposed to COVID-19. The CDR3, as DNA: TGTGCCAGCAGTTTAGGGGGGGGCCATAGCAATCAGCCCCAGCATTTT. This sequence encodes CASSLGGGHSNQPQHF. Looking up the rest from reference TRBV28 and TRBJ1-5 gives the full variable domain: DVKVTQSSRYLVKRTGEKVFLECVQDMDHENMFWYRQDPGLGLRLIYFSYDVKMKEKGDIPEGYSVSREKKERFSLILESASTNQTSMYLCASSLGGGHSNQPQHFGDGTRLSIL.